In this sample, the clone carrying this TCR beta chain turned up many times. The data originate from a study of early T cells in non-severe SARS-CoV-2 infection. After removal of 4 bases from V and 3 bases from J, the junction contained 5 bases not matched to a gene. The CDR3 loop spans 16 amino acids. MiXCR was run by TCRdb on the 5' RACE reads, yielding one entry per CDR3 protein. The sample includes roughly 54,000 distinct CDR3 sequences, over 5% of them seen just once. Sequenced: whole blood. This chain joins TRBV12-3 or TRBV12-4 and TRBJ1-5; TRBD1 aligns across 11 bases. This TCR was sampled from an adult who was a healthcare worker with PCR-confirmed SARS-CoV-2 infection or an uninfected control (not recorded which). The CDR3 here is CASSSGGQGVNQPQHF. CDR3 nucleotides: TGTGCCAGCAGTTCCGGGGGACAGGGGGTCAATCAGCCCCAGCATTTT.